This T cell receptor beta chain was captured in a study of blood T cell repertoires in COVID-19. About the study: Samples came from the United States, Italy and Spain, spanning acute and convalescent COVID-19. PBMCs, B-cell-depleted T cells, or T cells were the source of the cDNA or gDNA that made up the material.

In the authors' workflow: The assay estimated nucleated cells by amplifying reference gene primers. Using immunoSEQ multiplex PCR, the repertoire was profiled, and TCRdb retains in-frame clones only, with some absent. V and J calls and clone size are copied from that table; D and trimming were computed from the DNA. The repertoire holds about 130,000 clones, with approximately 84% as singletons. This CDR3 comprises 18 residues. V trimming: 0 bases; J trimming: 0 bases; junction bases outside the gene matches: 10. The clonotype was recovered from a woman in her 50s who had recovered from COVID-19. The rearrangement joins TRBV5-7 to TRBJ2-7, with 9 bases matching TRBD2. TRBV5-7 is annotated as an ORF whose role is uncertain. Sequences were obtained from peripheral blood. CDR3 sequence: CASSLGGQAGGPSYEQYF. In DNA, the CDR3 is TGTGCCAGCAGCTTGGGGGGGCAAGCGGGAGGCCCCTCCTACGAGCAGTACTTC.